This is a list of T cell receptor beta chains from one sample in a study of cytomegalovirus exposure and HLA in healthy donors. This table comes from immunoSEQ multiplex PCR, and its TCRdb copy is limited to in-frame clones, with some not included. This sample carries 150,000 to 200,000 clones, approximately 80% of them seen once, and the ten largest clones take less than 2%. The sample comprised PBMCs. The receptors shown here come from a man aged 18 to 29 in good health and CMV-seronegative. The CDR3 runs from the conserved cysteine through the conserved F or W. D genes are given only for firm matches. Clone size appears in some rows only: once, few, many, or a class for an expanded clone.

>.|.|TRBJ2-3|TRBV6-6
TGTGCCAGCAGTCAGGAGGTAGGCACAGATACGCAGTATTTT
CASSQEVGTDTQYF
>.|.|TRBJ2-7|TRBV7-2
TGTGCCAGCAGCTCAATCGGGACATTTTCAACCTACGAGCAGTACTTC
CASSSIGTFSTYEQYF
>.|.|TRBJ1-2|TRBV2
TGTGCCATCCCCGCCAAGGGGCAAGGCTACACCTTC
CAIPAKGQGYTF
>TRBD1|.|TRBJ2-7|TRBV6-5
TGTGCCAGCAGTGGCGTGGGACAGTTGGCCTACGAGCAGTACTTC
CASSGVGQLAYEQYF
>.|.|TRBJ1-3|TRBV28
TGTGCCAGCAGTCGTCGGGACACTAGAAACACCATATATTTT
CASSRRDTRNTIYF
>.|few|TRBJ2-7|TRBV5-1
TGCGCCAGCAGCCCGAGTGGGGCCTCCTACGAGCAGTACTTC
CASSPSGASYEQYF
>TRBD1|few|TRBJ2-7|TRBV6-5
TGTGCCAGCAGTTATATGCCCGACAGGGGGCCCCACGAGCAGTACTTC
CASSYMPDRGPHEQYF
>.|.|TRBJ1-5|TRBV9
TGTGCCAGCAGCGTAGCGGGACAATCCAATCAGCCCCAGCATTTT
CASSVAGQSNQPQHF
>.|few|TRBJ2-7|TRBV29-1
TGCAGCGTTGCGAAGGGAGCTCGAAACTCCTACGAGCAGTACTTC
CSVAKGARNSYEQYF
>TRBD2|.|TRBJ2-1|TRBV5-1
TGCGCCAGCAGCTACTTGGCGGGGGGGCCAGAGGAGCAGTTCTTC
CASSYLAGGPEEQFF
>TRBD1|.|TRBJ2-3|TRBV15
TGTGCCACCAGCAGACACAGACAGGGAAGGGGCACAGATACGCAGTATTTT
CATSRHRQGRGTDTQYF
>TRBD1|.|TRBJ1-1|TRBV28
TGTGCCAGCAGTTCGGGACAGGGCATGAACACTGAAGCTTTCTTT
CASSSGQGMNTEAFF
>TRBD1|.|TRBJ1-2|TRBV12-5
TGTGCTAGTGCCCCTGGACAGGACAATTTCTATGGCTACACCTTC
CASAPGQDNFYGYTF
>.|.|TRBJ2-3|TRBV10-3
TGTGCCACCAAGGCCAGGGACACAGATACGCAGTATTTT
CATKARDTDTQYF
>TRBD1|.|TRBJ2-2|TRBV7-9
TGTGCCAGCAGCCAACCCGGGACAGGCACCGGGGAGCTGTTTTTT
CASSQPGTGTGELFF
>.|.|TRBJ2-7|TRBV19
TGTGCCAGTAGTATAGGGGCAGGGCCCCTCTACGAGCAGTACTTC
CASSIGAGPLYEQYF
>.|.|TRBJ2-1|TRBV6-4
TGTGCCAGCAGTGTGGCCGGGGTAGAAGTGAGTGAGCAGTTCTTC
CASSVAGVEVSEQFF
>.|.|TRBJ1-1|TRBV30
TGTGCCTGGAGTGCGGACAGCGGGAATGAAGCTTTCTTT
CAWSADSGNEAFF
>TRBD2|.|TRBJ2-3|TRBV4-2
TGTGCCAGCAGCCAAAGGGAACCAGCGGGGATAGATACGCAGTATTTT
CASSQREPAGIDTQYF
>TRBD1|.|TRBJ1-6|TRBV7-9
TGTGCCAGCAGCAAAGACAGGGGGCCCCTCCACTTT
CASSKDRGPLHF
>.|.|TRBJ2-1|TRBV9
TGTGCCAGCAGCTTTTGGACAGCTAGCTCCTACAATGAGCAGTTCTTC
CASSFWTASSYNEQFF
>.|.|TRBJ2-7|TRBV4-1
TGCGCCAGCAGTTCGGGTTACGAGCAGTACTTC
CASSSGYEQYF
>TRBD1|.|TRBJ1-1|TRBV4-3
TGCGCCAGCAGCCAAGATGCAGGGGGGAACACTGAAGCTTTCTTT
CASSQDAGGNTEAFF
>.|.|TRBJ2-7|TRBV5-1
TGCGCCAGCAGTTGGGGTGGCGGGAACGAGCAGTACTTC
CASSWGGGNEQYF
>.|.|TRBJ2-7|TRBV9
TGTGCCAGCAGCGTAGGTAGCGGAGCTGTCTCCTACGAGCAGTACTTC
CASSVGSGAVSYEQYF
>TRBD1|.|TRBJ2-4|TRBV5-6
TGTGCCAGCAGAATACAGGGGGCTTTAGCCAAAAACATTCAGTACTTC
CASRIQGALAKNIQYF
>.|few|TRBJ1-1|TRBV15
TGTGCCACCAGCACGACAGTGAACACTGAAGCTTTCTTT
CATSTTVNTEAFF
>.|.|TRBJ1-3|TRBV28
TGTGCCAGCAGTTCCCCCAGTGGAAACACCATATATTTT
CASSSPSGNTIYF
>.|.|TRBJ2-3|TRBV7-2
TGTGCCAGCAGCCCCAGGGGACGGGGGGCCGGCACAGATACGCAGTATTTT
CASSPRGRGAGTDTQYF
>TRBD2|.|TRBJ2-7|TRBV5-4
TGTGCCAGCAGTTTTACGAGCGGGACCAGCTCCTACGAGCAGTACTTC
CASSFTSGTSSYEQYF
>TRBD1|.|TRBJ2-1|TRBV29-1
TGCAGCGTTGGACAGGGTAAACAGAATAAGCAGGGGGTCTTC
CSVGQGKQNKQGVF
>TRBD1|.|TRBJ2-1|TRBV4-1
TGCGCCAGCAGCCAGTGGGACAGGGGGAATGAGCAGTTCTTC
CASSQWDRGNEQFF